Listed below are T cell receptor beta chains from one sample, sequenced in a study of blood T cell repertoires in COVID-19. Generated by immunoSEQ multiplex PCR, the TCRdb table keeps only in-frame clones and is missing some. The profile shows a few hundred thousand clones, 88% of them singletons. The sequencing sample was made of PBMCs or T cells enriched from blood (not recorded which). These receptors originate from a woman aged 45-65 years who had recovered from COVID-19. Each CDR3 is given without its conserved first and last residue.

v_gene | CDR3aa
TRBV5-4 | ASSFGTSGRARDTQY
TRBV5-1 | ASSLSRQGTEAF
TRBV27 | ASSSVRGGDGYT
TRBV4-2 | ASSQDPDRDREAF
TRBV20-1 | SASRGGREQY
TRBV18 | ASSPPTGTYEQY
TRBV9 | ASSETGGNGYT
TRBV7-6 | ASSLDGSGSAYEQY
TRBV9 | ARHESEQY
TRBV30 | AWSQGSYNEQF
TRBV6-2/TRBV6-3 | ASSYAGGNEQF
TRBV23-1 | ASVRTKQYDQPQH
TRBV5-5 | ASNRDRDINQPQH
TRBV4-2 | ASSQDPLGPKETYNEQF
TRBV20-1 | SAGEEETQY
TRBV12-5 | ASGSVPSGRAPEQF
TRBV24-1 | ATSGAGTGTSNQPQH
TRBV5-6 | ASSPVRDMNTEAF
TRBV19 | ASSLPGGATEAF
TRBV7-2 | ASSFGQMNTEAF
TRBV28 | ASTRGRNTGELF
TRBV9 | ASSVDRDRTNEKLF
TRBV4-3 | ASSQAGTSYGYT
TRBV30 | AWSVYNRGSNQPQH
TRBV28 | ASSPPGSYEQY
TRBV11-3 | ASSPEGYEQF
TRBV6-1 | ASSEERSVFLDTQY
TRBV27 | ASSFLREVSNEQF
TRBV7-6 | ASSLQGWETQY
TRBV7-2 | ASSLAGTGGMYEQY
TRBV4-2 | ASSQEIQARELF
TRBV30 | AWSVSVAAGNQPQH
TRBV10-3 | ATQMGQFNSPLH
TRBV7-9 | ASSYQSTRDYKQETQY
TRBV5-4 | ASSFGQRNYGYT
TRBV19 | ASSRTARGNTDTQY
TRBV11-1 | ASSLAGSYEQY
TRBV10-3 | AISEGGDYNSPLH
TRBV5-8 | ASREPPGVNTGELF